The 17 T cell receptor beta chains below were found in one sample sequenced in a study of blood T cell repertoires in COVID-19. Clones were sequenced by immunoSEQ multiplex PCR, and TCRdb holds only the in-frame ones, with some missing. The sample records around 180,000 clones, approximately 80% being singletons. The material sequenced was PBMCs or T cells enriched from blood (not recorded which). The receptors originated from a middle-aged man who had recovered from COVID-19.

CDR3 coding DNA: TGTGCCAGCAGCCTCGAAGAGACTAGCGGGGGGACCACCGGGGAGCTGTTTTTT. This encodes CASSLEETSGGTTGELFF. This chain links TRBV4-2 with TRBJ2-2; 13 bases are shared with TRBD2. Looked up from germline, CDR1 is LGHNA and CDR2 is YNFKEQ. This CDR3 is 18 amino acids long. V lost 4 bases, J lost 4 bases, and 9 bases stayed unmatched.

This chain joins TRBV11-2 and TRBJ1-4; 11 positions agree with TRBD1. This CDR3 is built from 18 residues. Germline loops: CDR1 SGHAT, CDR2 FQNNGV. V gave up 1 base and J gave up 0 bases; unmatched junction bases: 4. The CDR3 nucleotides read TGTGCCAGCAGCTTAGGAGGGGGACAGGGGGCAACTAATGAAAAACTGTTTTTT. It is translated as CASSLGGGQGATNEKLFF.

The V and J genes are TRBV19 and TRBJ2-3; 9 bases are a match to TRBD1. The CDR3 sequence is 14 residues long. The V and J ends lost 10 bases and 5 bases, in that order; junction bases with no gene match: 10. The germline V gene has CDR1 LNHDA and CDR2 SQIVND (reference sequence). The CDR3 bases are TGTGCCACCCGTCGGGACAGGGCTGGAGATACGCAGTATTTT. Translated: CATRRDRAGDTQYF.

CDR3 in DNA: TGCAGCGTCCGCGGGGCAGGCAATCAGCCCCAGCATTTT. This gives the protein CSVRGAGNQPQHF. The genes are TRBV29-1 and TRBJ1-5; weak D call: TRBD1 (5 bases). Trimming stripped 6 bases from V and 2 bases from J, with 11 bases between. Germline V gene lookup returns CDR1 SQVTM and CDR2 ANQGSEA. The CDR3 runs to 13 residues.

To note about this clone: At one of its ends the junction is not consistent with the germline gene, which may arise from a read error. This chain links TRBV5-1 with TRBJ2-4, with D possibly being TRBD1 (6 bases). CDR3 length: 13 residues. The germline V gene encodes CDR1 SGHRS and CDR2 YFSETQ. The CDR3 loop reads CASSLKGDVWRHF. CDR3 bases: TGCGCCAGCAGCTTGAAGGGGGATGTATGGAGGCACTTC.

V is TRBV7-2 and J is TRBJ2-5; possibly TRBD2 for D (7 bases). Trimming stripped 5 bases from V and 4 bases from J, with 14 bases between. The CDR3 sequence is 14 residues long. Germline V gene data show CDR1 as SGHTA and CDR2 as FQGNSA. CDR3: CASSNRGGGETQYF. CDR3 coding DNA: TGTGCCAGCAGCAACCGGGGAGGGGGAGAGACCCAGTACTTC. The whole variable domain, remainder taken from reference TRBV7-2 and TRBJ2-5, is GAGVSQSPSNKVTEKGKDVELRCDPISGHTALYWYRQSLGQGLEFLIYFQGNSAPDKSGLPSDRFSAERTGGSVSTLTIQRTQQEDSAVYLCASSNRGGGETQYFGPGTRLLVL.

This clone was counted between two and nine times. The chain joins TRBV7-9 to TRBJ2-1; D uncertain. The germline V and J ends were trimmed by 3 bases and 10 bases, with 10 bases remaining between them. Germline CDR1 and CDR2: SEHNR and FQNEAQ (reference sequence). The CDR3 has 12 amino acids. The CDR3 region is CASSFSDGEQFF. The DNA of the CDR3 is TGTGCCAGCAGCTTCAGTGACGGGGAGCAGTTCTTC.

The gene calls are TRBV7-2 and TRBJ1-4; a possible D gene is TRBD1 (6 bases). Trimming removed 6 bases at V and 2 bases at J, with 13 bases between. Germline CDR1 reads SGHTA; CDR2 reads FQGNSA. The CDR3 has 15 amino acids. This CDR3 is CASSFGGGTNEKLFF. CDR3 sequence (DNA): TGTGCCAGCAGTTTCGGGGGGGGCACTAATGAAAAACTGTTTTTT. Together with reference TRBV7-2 and TRBJ1-4, the CDR3 gives the full variable domain: GAGVSQSPSNKVTEKGKDVELRCDPISGHTALYWYRQSLGQGLEFLIYFQGNSAPDKSGLPSDRFSAERTGGSVSTLTIQRTQQEDSAVYLCASSFGGGTNEKLFFGSGTQLSVL.

This clone was picked up a small number of times. This chain connects TRBV2 to TRBJ2-7; 7 bases agree with TRBD1. Germline values: CDR1 SNHLY, CDR2 FYNNEI. The CDR3 consists of 15 residues. J gave up 0 bases and V 5 bases, and 7 bases lay outside the gene matches. The DNA for the CDR3 is TGTGCCAGCAGTAATCAGGGGGTTAGCTCCTACGAGCAGTACTTC. Amino acid sequence: CASSNQGVSSYEQYF.

V and J are TRBV6-1 and TRBJ1-1, with a possible D match to TRBD1 (5 bases). Germline V gene sequence: CDR1 MNHNS, CDR2 SASEGT. V lost 2 bases and J 5 bases, leaving 12 bases between the germline ends. CDR3 length: 14 residues. The CDR3 coding sequence is TGTGCCAGCAGTGAATCCGGGACTTGGACTGAAGCTTTCTTT. Translated: CASSESGTWTEAFF.

The J gene is TRBJ1-1, the V gene TRBV11-2; D not certain. V was cut by 0 bases and J by 7 bases, with 6 bases left in between. Germline CDR1 SGHAT, CDR2 FQNNGV. This CDR3 is 12 amino acids long. The CDR3 loop is CASSLDLGEAFF. The CDR3 DNA is TGTGCCAGCAGCTTAGATCTCGGTGAAGCTTTCTTT.

This clone was seen a single time. The identical CDR3 is also encoded by other nucleotide sequences in the sample. The chain combines TRBV14 with TRBJ1-1; D is unresolved. The ends were cut back, 1 base at V and 5 bases at J, with 5 bases in the middle. The CDR3 covers 12 residues. Germline CDR1 reads SGHDN; CDR2 reads FVKESK. This CDR3 reads CASSQGRTEAFF. The CDR3 DNA reads TGTGCCAGCAGCCAAGGTCGGACTGAAGCTTTCTTT.

This clone occurred once. The DNA of the CDR3 is TGTGCCAGCTCACCAGCGGGGGTGTGGCAAGAGACCCAGTACTTC. This sequence encodes CASSPAGVWQETQYF. The chain combines TRBV18 with TRBJ2-5, with 7 bases that match TRBD2. There are 15 residues in the CDR3. The germline V gene has CDR1 KGHSH and CDR2 LQKENI. V shed 2 bases, J shed 2 bases, and the junction held 5 bases outside the gene matches. Complete variable domain (other parts from reference TRBV18 and TRBJ2-5): NAGVMQNPRHLVRRRGQEARLRCSPMKGHSHVYWYRQLPEEGLKFMVYLQKENIIDESGMPKERFSAEFPKEGPSILRIQQVVRGDSAAYFCASSPAGVWQETQYFGPGTRLLVL.

CDR3 in amino acids: CASSFQTGLGANEKLFF. The CDR3 bases are TGCGCCAGCAGCTTCCAGACAGGATTGGGGGCTAATGAAAAACTGTTTTTT. This chain joins TRBV5-1 and TRBJ1-4, with D tentatively TRBD1 (6 bases). Between the trimmed V and J ends, which lost 2 bases and 3 bases, there was a span of 17 bases. The CDR3 runs 17 residues. From germline, CDR1 is SGHRS and CDR2 YFSETQ.

The chain carries TRBV28 and TRBJ1-4; TRBD1 is a possible D gene (6 bases). The V end was cut by 2 bases, the J end by 5 bases, with 12 bases between. This CDR3 comprises 15 residues. Germline loops: CDR1 MDHEN, CDR2 SYDVKM. CDR3 loop: CASSLRGGANEKLFF. DNA for the CDR3: TGTGCCAGCAGTTTAAGGGGGGGCGCCAATGAAAAACTGTTTTTT.

The chain links TRBV19 to TRBJ1-2; 8 bases are a match to TRBD1. J gave up 7 bases and V 7 bases, and 11 bases lay outside the gene matches. This CDR3 spans 14 amino acids. Looked up from germline, CDR1 is LNHDA and CDR2 is SQIVND (reference sequence). DNA of the CDR3: TGTGCCAGTACCGAGGACAGGGATAGTGGTGGCTACACCTTC. It encodes CASTEDRDSGGYTF.

This clone was found once. The chain is built from TRBV5-1 and TRBJ1-2; 11 bases are shared with TRBD1. This CDR3 contains 17 residues. Germline V gene sequence: CDR1 SGHRS, CDR2 YFSETQ. J gave up 4 bases and V 4 bases, and 12 bases lay outside the gene matches. CDR3 region: CASSPRTGGGRVYGYTF. The CDR3 coding sequence is TGCGCCAGCAGCCCCCGGACAGGGGGCGGGAGGGTCTATGGCTACACCTTC. Supplemented by reference TRBV5-1 and TRBJ1-2, the full variable domain reads KAGVTQTPRYLIKTRGQQVTLSCSPISGHRSVSWYQQTPGQGLQFLFEYFSETQRNKGNFPGRFSGRQFSNSRSEMNVSTLELGDSALYLCASSPRTGGGRVYGYTFGSGTRLTVV.